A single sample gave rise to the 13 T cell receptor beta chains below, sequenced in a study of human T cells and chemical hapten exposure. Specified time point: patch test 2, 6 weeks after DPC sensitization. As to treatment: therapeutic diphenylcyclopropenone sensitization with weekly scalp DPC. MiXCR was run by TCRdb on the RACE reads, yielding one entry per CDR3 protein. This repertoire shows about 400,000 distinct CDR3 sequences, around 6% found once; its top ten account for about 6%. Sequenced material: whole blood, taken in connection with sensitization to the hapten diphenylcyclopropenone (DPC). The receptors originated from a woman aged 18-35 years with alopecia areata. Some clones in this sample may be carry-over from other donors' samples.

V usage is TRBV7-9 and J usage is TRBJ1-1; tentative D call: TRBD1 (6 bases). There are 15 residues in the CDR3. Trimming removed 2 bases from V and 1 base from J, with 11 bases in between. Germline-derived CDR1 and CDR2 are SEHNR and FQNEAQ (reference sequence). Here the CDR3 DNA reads TGTGCCAGCAGCTTATGGGGGCATGGGAACACTGAAGCTTTCTTT. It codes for CASSLWGHGNTEAFF. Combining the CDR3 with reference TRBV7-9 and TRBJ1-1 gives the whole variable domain DTGVSQNPRHKITKRGQNVTFRCDPISEHNRLYWYRQTLGQGPEFLTYFQNEAQLEKSRLLSDRFSAERPKGSFSTLEIQRTEQGDSAMYLCASSLWGHGNTEAFFGQGTRLTVV.

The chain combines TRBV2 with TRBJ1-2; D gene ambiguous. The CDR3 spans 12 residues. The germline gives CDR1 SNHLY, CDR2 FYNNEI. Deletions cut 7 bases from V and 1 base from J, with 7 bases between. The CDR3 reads CASKQNNYGYTF. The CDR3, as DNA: TGTGCCAGCAAGCAAAATAACTATGGCTACACCTTC.

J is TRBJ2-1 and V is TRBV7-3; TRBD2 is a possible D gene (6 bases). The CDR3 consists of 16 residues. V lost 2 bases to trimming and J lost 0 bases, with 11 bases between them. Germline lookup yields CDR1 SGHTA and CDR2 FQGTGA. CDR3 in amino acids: CASSLSPGSSYNEQFF. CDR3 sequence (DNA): TGTGCCAGCAGCTTATCCCCCGGGAGCTCCTACAATGAGCAGTTCTTC. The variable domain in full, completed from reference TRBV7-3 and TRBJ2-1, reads GAGVSQTPSNKVTEKGKYVELRCDPISGHTALYWYRQSLGQGPEFLIYFQGTGAADDSGLPNDRFFAVRPEGSVSTLKIQRTERGDSAVYLCASSLSPGSSYNEQFFGPGTRLTVL.

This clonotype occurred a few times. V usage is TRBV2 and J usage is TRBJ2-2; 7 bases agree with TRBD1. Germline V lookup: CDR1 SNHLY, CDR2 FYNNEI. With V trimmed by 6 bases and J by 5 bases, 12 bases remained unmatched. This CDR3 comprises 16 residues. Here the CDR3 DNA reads TGTGCCAGCAGCGAACCGGGACAGTTAAAGACCGGGGAGCTGTTTTTT. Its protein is CASSEPGQLKTGELFF.

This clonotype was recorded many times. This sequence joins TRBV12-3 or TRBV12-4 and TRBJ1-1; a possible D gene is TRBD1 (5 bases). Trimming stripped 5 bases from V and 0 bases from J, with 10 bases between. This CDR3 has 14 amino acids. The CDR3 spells CASSKTDVNTEAFF. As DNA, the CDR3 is TGTGCCAGCAGTAAGACAGATGTGAACACTGAAGCTTTCTTT.

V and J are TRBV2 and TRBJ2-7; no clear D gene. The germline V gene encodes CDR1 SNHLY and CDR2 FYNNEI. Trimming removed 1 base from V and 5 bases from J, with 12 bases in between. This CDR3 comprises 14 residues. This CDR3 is CASSEDSPTDEQYF. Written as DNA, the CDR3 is TGTGCCAGCAGTGAAGACAGCCCCACGGACGAGCAGTACTTC.

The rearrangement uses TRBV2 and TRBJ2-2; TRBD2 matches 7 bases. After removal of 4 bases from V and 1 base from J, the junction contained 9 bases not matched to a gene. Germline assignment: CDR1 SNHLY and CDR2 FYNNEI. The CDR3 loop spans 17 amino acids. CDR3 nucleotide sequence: TGTGCCAGCAGTGGCCATGAAGCGGGGTGGAACACCGGGGAGCTGTTTTTT. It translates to CASSGHEAGWNTGELFF.

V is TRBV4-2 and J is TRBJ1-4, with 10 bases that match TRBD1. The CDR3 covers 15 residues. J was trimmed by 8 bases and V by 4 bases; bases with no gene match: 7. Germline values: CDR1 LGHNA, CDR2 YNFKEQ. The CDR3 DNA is TGTGCCAGCAGCCTCAGGGACAGGGGAGGCGAAAAACTGTTTTTT. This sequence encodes CASSLRDRGGEKLFF.

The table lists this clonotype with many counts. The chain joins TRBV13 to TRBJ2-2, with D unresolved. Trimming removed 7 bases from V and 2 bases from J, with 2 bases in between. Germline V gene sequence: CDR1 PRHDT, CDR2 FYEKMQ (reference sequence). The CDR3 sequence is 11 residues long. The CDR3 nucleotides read TGTGCCAGCACCAACACCGGGGAGCTGTTTTTT. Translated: CASTNTGELFF.

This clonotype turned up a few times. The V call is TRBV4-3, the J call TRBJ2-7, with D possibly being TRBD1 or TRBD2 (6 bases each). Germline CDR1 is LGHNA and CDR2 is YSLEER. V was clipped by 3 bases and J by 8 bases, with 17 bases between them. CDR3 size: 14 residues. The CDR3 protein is CASSQGSGANKQYF. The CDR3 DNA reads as TGCGCCAGCAGCCAGGGGTCGGGGGCAAACAAGCAGTACTTC.

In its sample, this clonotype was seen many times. In DNA form, the CDR3 reads TGTGCCAGCAGCCCCCAAGCCTACAATGAGCAGTTCTTC. This translates into CASSPQAYNEQFF. This sequence joins TRBV7-2 and TRBJ2-1; D gene ambiguous. The V gene's germline CDR1 is SGHTA and CDR2 FQGNSA. This CDR3 is 13 amino acids long. V shed 5 bases and J shed 2 bases, with 7 bases lying between them.

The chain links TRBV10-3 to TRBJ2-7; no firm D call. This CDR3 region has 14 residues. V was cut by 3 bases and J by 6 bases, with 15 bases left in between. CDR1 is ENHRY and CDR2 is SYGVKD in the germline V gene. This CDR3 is CAISDPAQALEQYF. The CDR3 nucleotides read TGTGCCATCAGTGATCCCGCGCAAGCGCTCGAGCAGTACTTC.

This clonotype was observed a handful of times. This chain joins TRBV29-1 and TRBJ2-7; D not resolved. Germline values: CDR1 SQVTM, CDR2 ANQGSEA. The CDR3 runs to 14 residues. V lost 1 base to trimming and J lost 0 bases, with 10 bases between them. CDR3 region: CSVEVGLISYEQYF. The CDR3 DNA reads TGCAGCGTTGAAGTGGGATTAATCTCCTACGAGCAGTACTTC.